This T cell receptor beta chain was retrieved from a study of early T cells in non-severe SARS-CoV-2 infection (dated by TCRdb to 2020 to 2022). The study in broad terms: Because TCR sequencing was done on bulk RNA from unsorted whole blood, the alpha and beta chains could not be paired.

What the work shows at the level of the full study, not this receptor alone: VDJdb matching was skewed toward anti-spike CD8 responses and likely underestimated virus-specific expansions by missing private and CD4 specificities.

Receptors were amplified or captured by 5' RACE. TCRdb lists the instrument as NextSeq 500. To correct for sequencing error and PCR bias, the TCR library protocol tagged individual cDNA molecules with unique molecular identifiers. TCR alpha and beta chains were both sequenced, and the abundances of alpha and beta sequences in each sample were closely correlated with each other. Turning to the authors' computational methods: Decombinator V4 was used to annotate the V gene, J gene and CDR3 of the TCR sequences. TCRs were defined as expanded if a significant change between any two time points was detected under a Poisson model with p below 0.0001. TCR abundances were normalised to the total number of TCRs sequenced per sample and expressed as counts per million. MAIT TCRs were defined by TRAV1-2 paired with TRAJ12, TRAJ20 or TRAJ33, and iNKT TCRs by TRAV10 paired with TRAJ18. A search of VDJdb, accessed on 1 November 2021, was run for TCRs annotated to CMV, EBV and SARS-CoV-2, with TCRs annotated for multiple antigens excluded. TCRdb reprocessed the public reads (quality trimming at Q25 with fastp, clone calling with MiXCR) and kept in-frame beta chains. Every entry covers one CDR3 protein and lists the most common genes and DNA from its rows. These V and J calls derive from TCRdb rather than the authors' analysis. The sample data list roughly 48,000 distinct CDR3 sequences, and 8% of these were observed just once. About 9.2% of the sample rests with the top ten.

The CDR3 measures 16 amino acids from cysteine to phenylalanine. The kept DNA is CDR3 alone, 48 bases in frame from the first base. Taken from the germline V gene, the CDR1 and CDR2 loops are MRHNA and SNTAGT. Clipping removes 0 bases from V and 0 bases from J, with 0 as the unmatched junction base count. This clonotype showed up just a few times. No antigen is known for it. Per-base quality was not reported, and no clone a single base away is much larger than it. A case-control design nested within a healthcare worker cohort in London, UK, was used, with weekly nasopharyngeal swab PCR tests and blood sampling performed. Healthcare workers were enrolled in the week of the UK lockdown, from 23 to 31 March 2020, and were followed every week for up to roughly 16 weeks.

The chain was built from TRBV6-4 and TRBJ2-3; 10 of the junction bases match TRBD2. The sample comprised whole blood. The receptor comes from an adult who was a healthcare worker with PCR-confirmed SARS-CoV-2 infection or an uninfected control (not recorded which). The CDR3 region reads CASSDSTSGSTDTQYF. The DNA sequence is as follows: TGTGCCAGCAGTGACTCGACTAGCGGGAGCACAGATACGCAGTATTTT.